The 31 T cell receptor beta chains below were found in one sample sequenced in a study of control samples from healthy donors and cancer patients. The protocol was immunoSEQ multiplex PCR, while the TCRdb copy is restricted to in-frame clones and leaves out a portion. This sample has roughly 88,000 clones, with roughly 90% found just once. Sequenced sample: blood. These receptors were obtained from a woman aged 25-40 years in good health.

The V call is TRBV10-3, the J call TRBJ1-4; D is perhaps TRBD1 (5 bases). Trimming removed 4 bases at V and 0 bases at J, with 12 bases between. Looked up from germline, CDR1 is ENHRY and CDR2 is SYGVKD. This CDR3 contains 16 residues. CDR3 bases: TGTGCCATCAGTGGGGGGTCTCGAGCAACTAATGAAAAACTGTTTTTT. This sequence encodes CAISGGSRATNEKLFF.

J is TRBJ2-5 and V is TRBV5-1; 9 nucleotides line up with TRBD2. The CDR3 is made up of 14 amino acids. J gave up 5 bases and V 5 bases, and 7 bases lay outside the gene matches. Germline V CDR1 and CDR2: SGHRS, YFSETQ. The CDR3 DNA reads TGCGCCAGCAGTCCTCAGGCGGGAGGGGAGACCCAGTACTTC. It encodes CASSPQAGGETQYF. Full variable domain (missing parts from reference TRBV5-1 and TRBJ2-5): KAGVTQTPRYLIKTRGQQVTLSCSPISGHRSVSWYQQTPGQGLQFLFEYFSETQRNKGNFPGRFSGRQFSNSRSEMNVSTLELGDSALYLCASSPQAGGETQYFGPGTRLLVL.

The chain couples TRBV28 to TRBJ2-1, with 14 bases aligning to TRBD2. Looked up from germline, CDR1 is MDHEN and CDR2 is SYDVKM. After removal of 5 bases from V and 7 bases from J, the junction contained 4 bases not matched to a gene. This CDR3 region has 15 residues. The CDR3 region has the DNA TGTGCCAGCAGTCCGACTAGCGGGGGGGGAAATGAGCAGTTCTTC. This translates into CASSPTSGGGNEQFF. Variable domain in full (rest from reference TRBV28 and TRBJ2-1): DVKVTQSSRYLVKRTGEKVFLECVQDMDHENMFWYRQDPGLGLRLIYFSYDVKMKEKGDIPEGYSVSREKKERFSLILESASTNQTSMYLCASSPTSGGGNEQFFGPGTRLTVL.

This clone is a singleton in its sample. The DNA for the CDR3 is TGTGCCAGTTCCCTCGGGAACGGACCTAACTATGGCTACACCTTC. Its protein is CASSLGNGPNYGYTF. The V and J genes are TRBV27 and TRBJ1-2; D gene uncertain. Trimming took 9 bases from V and 0 from J, leaving 17 bases between them. The CDR3 runs 15 residues. The V gene's germline CDR1 is MNHEY and CDR2 SMNVEV (reference sequence).

The CDR3 region has the DNA TGTGCCAGCAGCCCAGATGGACAGGGGAGCTACGAGCAGTACTTC. Amino acid sequence: CASSPDGQGSYEQYF. The chain joins TRBV5-4 to TRBJ2-7; the match to TRBD1 covers 9 bases. After removal of 4 bases from V and 3 bases from J, the junction contained 8 bases not matched to a gene. CDR1 and CDR2 from the germline V gene are SGHNT and YYREEE (reference sequence). CDR3 length equals 15 residues. The entire variable domain, with the rest obtained from reference TRBV5-4 and TRBJ2-7, is as follows: ETGVTQSPTHLIKTRGQQVTLRCSSQSGHNTVSWYQQALGQGPQFIFQYYREEENGRGNFPPRFSGLQFPNYSSELNVNALELDDSALYLCASSPDGQGSYEQYFGPGTRLTVT.

The rearrangement uses TRBV30 and TRBJ2-5; TRBD1 matches 9 bases. The junction had 13 bases not matched to a gene; V was cut back by 3 bases and J by 2 bases. Germline values: CDR1 GTSNPN, CDR2 SVGIG (reference sequence). The CDR3 has 17 residues. This CDR3 is CAWRLAGTGFPQETQYF. In DNA, the CDR3 is TGTGCCTGGAGGCTAGCCGGGACAGGGTTCCCTCAAGAGACCCAGTACTTC.

J is TRBJ2-7 and V is TRBV27; perhaps TRBD1 as D (6 bases). Trimming removed 6 bases at V and 3 bases at J, with 21 bases between. Germline CDR1 and CDR2: MNHEY and SMNVEV (reference sequence). The CDR3 is 16 amino acids. DNA for the CDR3: TGTGCCAGCAGCCCCCTTGGTTCAGGGGCCCGCTACGAGCAGTACTTC. Its translation is CASSPLGSGARYEQYF.

J is TRBJ1-1 and V is TRBV5-1; D is uncertain. The ends were cut back, 0 bases at V and 4 bases at J, with 10 bases in the middle. This CDR3 comprises 14 residues. Germline CDR1 and CDR2: SGHRS and YFSETQ. The CDR3 is CASSLEAFSTEAFF. CDR3 nucleotides: TGCGCCAGCAGCTTGGAGGCATTCAGCACTGAAGCTTTCTTT.

This chain links TRBV6-6 with TRBJ2-3; 10 positions agree with TRBD2. The CDR3 loop spans 16 amino acids. The ends lost 5 bases at V and 4 bases at J; junction bases unmatched: 9. Germline loops: CDR1 MNHNY, CDR2 SVGAGI (reference sequence). DNA of the CDR3: TGTGCCAGCAGTCTCGTTAGCGGGAGGAGCGCAGATACGCAGTATTTT. This codes for CASSLVSGRSADTQYF.

The chain has TRBV27 and TRBJ1-5; TRBD1 aligns across 10 bases. The CDR3 loop spans 16 amino acids. Germline-derived CDR1 and CDR2 are MNHEY and SMNVEV (reference sequence). Trimming removed 6 bases from V and 4 bases from J; junction bases left unmatched: 9. In DNA form, the CDR3 reads TGTGCCAGCAGCCCAACCGACAGGGGGCGGAATCAGCCCCAGCATTTT. This encodes CASSPTDRGRNQPQHF.

J is TRBJ2-2 and V is TRBV29-1, with 11 positions matching TRBD1. This CDR3 comprises 17 residues. V lost 0 bases, J lost 5 bases, and 8 bases stayed unmatched. CDR1 and CDR2 from the germline V gene are SQVTM and ANQGSEA. This CDR3 is CSVEDQRTGGQTGELFF. In nucleotides, the CDR3 is TGCAGCGTTGAAGATCAAAGGACAGGGGGCCAAACCGGGGAGCTGTTTTTT.

The chain employs TRBV5-8 and TRBJ1-5; D unclear. The germline gives CDR1 SGHTS, CDR2 YDEGEE. The CDR3 has 15 amino acids. Trimming stripped 4 bases from V and 3 bases from J, with 14 bases between. Here the CDR3 reads CASSGGRIDNQPQHF. The CDR3 bases are TGTGCCAGCAGCGGAGGACGGATTGACAATCAGCCCCAGCATTTT.

The chain couples TRBV18 to TRBJ1-4; 8 bases are a match to TRBD1. The germline gives CDR1 KGHSH, CDR2 LQKENI. There are 16 residues in the CDR3. V gave up 5 bases and J gave up 0 bases; unmatched junction bases: 5. CDR3 in DNA: TGTGCCAGCTCAACACAGGGGGAGGCAACTAATGAAAAACTGTTTTTT. Residues: CASSTQGEATNEKLFF.

The J gene is TRBJ2-3, the V gene TRBV6-5; D is undetermined. V dropped 2 bases and J dropped 1 base, with 10 bases sitting between them. The CDR3 is 15 amino acids. Germline CDR1 MNHEY, CDR2 SVGAGI. In DNA, the CDR3 is TGTGCCAGCAGTTACCGGCAAACAGGCACAGATACGCAGTATTTT. Translation gives CASSYRQTGTDTQYF.

The chain has TRBV5-4 and TRBJ1-2, with a weak D call TRBD1 (5 bases). Trimming stripped 2 bases from V and 2 bases from J, with 10 bases between. The CDR3 length is 14 residues. Germline CDR1 reads SGHNT; CDR2 reads YYREEE (reference sequence). The CDR3 spells CASSFRGGNYGYTF. The CDR3 DNA reads TGTGCCAGCAGCTTCCGGGGGGGGAACTATGGCTACACCTTC.

This sequence joins TRBV29-1 and TRBJ2-7, with 10 positions matching TRBD1. This CDR3 is 15 amino acids long. From germline, CDR1 is SQVTM and CDR2 ANQGSEA. Trimming took 4 bases from V and 4 from J; bases not matched to a gene: 10. The DNA for the CDR3 is TGCAGCGTTGGGGGGACAGGGGATGTTATTTACGAGCAGTACTTC. Protein product: CSVGGTGDVIYEQYF.

The chain is built from TRBV16 and TRBJ2-6; D is unclear. The germline V and J ends were trimmed by 4 bases and 0 bases, with 7 bases remaining between them. CDR1 and CDR2 (germline): KGHSY, FQNENV. The CDR3 consists of 15 residues. CDR3 sequence (DNA): TGTGCCAGCAGCCCCTTTCTCTCTGGGGCCAACGTCCTGACTTTC. Its protein is CASSPFLSGANVLTF.

This clone has only a few counts. The rearrangement links TRBV10-3 to TRBJ2-5; D possibly corresponds to TRBD2 (7 bases). The CDR3 has 14 amino acids. Trimming took 4 bases from V and 5 from J, leaving 14 bases between them. CDR1 and CDR2 (germline): ENHRY, SYGVKD. CDR3 nucleotide sequence: TGTGCCATCAGTGGCCTGGGGGGGCCGGAGACCCAGTACTTC. Translating gives CAISGLGGPETQYF.

This sequence joins TRBV4-1 and TRBJ1-4; 8 bases fit TRBD1. Losses at the gene ends were 4 bases for V and 5 bases for J; bases not matched to a gene: 6. This CDR3 contains 15 residues. The germline gives CDR1 MGHRA, CDR2 YSYEKL. CDR3 amino acids: CASSLDRGPNEKLFF. The CDR3 region has the DNA TGCGCCAGCAGCCTCGACAGGGGTCCGAATGAAAAACTGTTTTTT.

The V and J genes are TRBV19 and TRBJ2-2; D is undetermined. From germline, CDR1 is LNHDA and CDR2 SQIVND (reference sequence). This CDR3 has 14 residues. The V end lost 3 bases, the J end lost 2 bases, and 7 bases lay between the germline ends. CDR3 in DNA: TGTGCCAGTAGTATCTTGGCCAACACCGGGGAGCTGTTTTTT. This codes for CASSILANTGELFF. The whole variable domain, filled in from reference TRBV19 and TRBJ2-2, reads DGGITQSPKYLFRKEGQNVTLSCEQNLNHDAMYWYRQDPGQGLRLIYYSQIVNDFQKGDIAEGYSVSREKKESFPLTVTSAQKNPTAFYLCASSILANTGELFFGEGSRLTVL.

The chain has TRBV4-1 and TRBJ2-7; 9 bases agree with TRBD2. CDR1 is MGHRA, CDR2 YSYEKL, per germline. The trim removed 6 bases at V and 6 bases at J, leaving 18 bases unmatched. The CDR3 is 17 residues long. For the CDR3, the DNA is TGCGCCAGCAGAAGTGCGTCCATAGCGGGAGAAAAGGTCGAGCAGTACTTC. Translated, it gives CASRSASIAGEKVEQYF.

The chain is built from TRBV9 and TRBJ2-1, with 11 bases lining up with TRBD1. This CDR3 has 15 residues. After removal of 4 bases from V and 9 bases from J, the junction contained 9 bases not matched to a gene. Germline V gene data show CDR1 as SGDLS and CDR2 as YYNGEE. The chain's CDR3 is CASSSGTGGLGEQFF. The DNA for the CDR3 is TGTGCCAGCAGCTCCGGGACAGGGGGGCTCGGTGAGCAGTTCTTC.

This clone was detected only a few times. This chain links TRBV7-2 with TRBJ1-4; 11 nucleotides match TRBD1. This CDR3 comprises 18 residues. Per the germline V gene, CDR1 is SGHTA and CDR2 is FQGNSA. V lost 5 bases to trimming and J lost 4 bases; unmatched junction nucleotides: 12. The CDR3: CASSRRTGGRSNNEKLFF. The CDR3 DNA sequence: TGTGCCAGCAGCCGTAGGACAGGGGGCCGCTCGAATAATGAAAAACTGTTTTTT.

This CDR3 is CASGQAEGQETQYF. CDR3 bases: TGTGCTAGTGGTCAAGCGGAGGGCCAAGAGACCCAGTACTTC. The genes are TRBV12-5 and TRBJ2-5; tentative D call: TRBD2 (6 bases). Between the trimmed V and J ends, which lost 5 bases and 1 base, there was a span of 11 bases. Germline CDR1 reads LGHNT; CDR2 reads FRNRAP. The length of the CDR3 is 14 residues.

The chain is built from TRBV4-1 and TRBJ1-5, with 7 bases matching TRBD1. This CDR3 has 16 residues. The V gene end was trimmed by 3 bases and the J gene end by 3 bases; junction bases not matched to a gene: 8. Germline V gives CDR1 MGHRA, CDR2 YSYEKL. CDR3 sequence reads: CASSQMGQLTNQPQHF. CDR3 DNA: TGCGCCAGCAGCCAGATGGGACAGCTTACCAATCAGCCCCAGCATTTT.

This clone has a single count. The gene calls are TRBV2 and TRBJ1-1, with a tentative D call TRBD1 (5 bases). CDR3 length: 13 amino acids. The ends were cut back, 3 bases at V and 0 bases at J, with 5 bases in the middle. Germline CDR1 reads SNHLY; CDR2 reads FYNNEI. CDR3 in amino acids: CASSEGVNTEAFF. CDR3 nucleotide sequence: TGTGCCAGCAGTGAGGGGGTGAACACTGAAGCTTTCTTT.

V is TRBV10-2 and J is TRBJ2-7; the match to TRBD2 covers 8 bases. This CDR3 has 15 amino acids. The J segment lost 6 bases and the V segment lost 6 bases, leaving 13 bases of the junction unmatched. Germline loops: CDR1 WSHSY, CDR2 SAAADI. DNA of the CDR3: TGCGCCAGCAGGATTAGCGGGACTGGAGGGGGCGAGCAGTACTTC. It translates to CASRISGTGGGEQYF.

The chain has TRBV3-1 (or the pseudogene TRBV3-2) and TRBJ2-5; 7 bases are shared with TRBD1. CDR3 size: 14 residues. With 4 bases clipped from V and 3 bases from J, the junction kept 5 bases outside the gene matches. Germline CDR1 reads LGHDT; CDR2 reads YNNKEL (reference sequence). CDR3 amino acids: CASSPLGTEETQYF. The CDR3, as DNA: TGTGCCAGCAGCCCGCTTGGGACAGAAGAGACCCAGTACTTC.

The gene calls are TRBV7-2 and TRBJ2-5; D is uncertain. The CDR3 is 12 residues long. With 3 bases removed from V and 2 bases from J, the gap between germline ends came to 4 bases. Germline CDR1 SGHTA, CDR2 FQGNSA. This CDR3 is CASSFPQETQYF. In DNA, the CDR3 is TGTGCCAGCAGCTTCCCACAAGAGACCCAGTACTTC.

V and J are TRBV10-1 and TRBJ2-1, with D perhaps assigned TRBD1 or TRBD2 (5 bases each). This CDR3 spans 13 amino acids. Trimming took off 11 bases at V and 7 bases at J, with 18 bases between the two ends. Germline CDR1 WNHNN, CDR2 SYGVQD (reference sequence). CDR3 DNA sequence: TGCGCCTCTGGGAGTTTCTGGGGGAATGAGCAGTTCTTC. Translation gives CASGSFWGNEQFF.

The CDR3 protein is CASSLQGSSYNSPLHF. As DNA, the CDR3 is TGTGCCAGCAGTTTACAGGGGAGCTCCTATAATTCACCCCTCCACTTT. This chain connects TRBV27 to TRBJ1-6; the D gene is possibly TRBD1 (6 bases). V lost 2 bases and J 0 bases, leaving 8 bases between the germline ends. The germline CDR1 and CDR2 sequences are MNHEY and SMNVEV (reference sequence). There are 16 residues in the CDR3.